These T cell receptor beta chains were read from a single sample in a study of cytomegalovirus exposure and HLA in healthy donors. Only in-frame clones appear in the TCRdb table, and some are missing; sequencing was by immunoSEQ multiplex PCR. The sample has 150,000 to 200,000 clones; 80% are singletons. Sequences were obtained from PBMCs. Every receptor here comes from a woman in her thirties or forties in good health and CMV-seronegative. Both conserved end residues are part of each CDR3. Fields, in order: V gene, CDR3 length, clone size, J gene, D gene, CDR3 DNA, CDR3 protein. The D gene is left open where the match is weak. A row's size may be missing; if present it is once, few, many or a size class.

V: TRBV23-1
length: 14
size: NA
J: TRBJ2-1
D: TRBD1
DNA: TGCGCCAGCAACCTCCGGGACAGGGTCAATGAGCAGTTCTTC
CDR3: CASNLRDRVNEQFF

V: TRBV11-3
length: 16
size: NA
J: TRBJ2-7
D: TRBD2
DNA: TGTGCCAGCAGCTTAGACCACGGGACTAGCGGGGGAGAGCAGTACTTC
CDR3: CASSLDHGTSGGEQYF

V: TRBV7-5
length: 13
size: NA
J: TRBJ1-5
D: NA
DNA: TGTGCCAGAAGGGGACAGGCACGGCAGCCCCAGCATTTT
CDR3: CARRGQARQPQHF

V: TRBV7-9
length: 13
size: NA
J: TRBJ2-7
D: NA
DNA: TGTGCCAGCAGCGGCGACAGTCGCTACGAGCAGTACTTC
CDR3: CASSGDSRYEQYF

V: TRBV2
length: 14
size: NA
J: TRBJ2-7
D: NA
DNA: TGTGCCAGCAGTGTTCAGCGGCCCCCAGGCGAGCAGTACTTC
CDR3: CASSVQRPPGEQYF

V: TRBV19
length: 14
size: NA
J: TRBJ2-5
D: TRBD2
DNA: TGTGCCAGTAGTACCCCCGGGGGGAGGAGTGAGCAGTACTTC
CDR3: CASSTPGGRSEQYF

V: TRBV19
length: 15
size: NA
J: TRBJ2-5
D: TRBD2
DNA: TGTGCCAGTAGTGGACTAGCGGGGGGGCCAGAGACCCAGTACTTC
CDR3: CASSGLAGGPETQYF

V: TRBV7-2
length: 13
size: NA
J: TRBJ2-7
D: NA
DNA: TGTGCCAGCAGCTTAAGCGGCGTAAGAGATCAGTACTTC
CDR3: CASSLSGVRDQYF

V: TRBV5-6
length: 14
size: NA
J: TRBJ2-7
D: TRBD2
DNA: TGTGCCAGCAGCTTAGCGGGAATTTCCTACGAGCAGTACTTC
CDR3: CASSLAGISYEQYF

V: TRBV5-6
length: 17
size: NA
J: TRBJ2-7
D: NA
DNA: TGTGCCAGCAGTCTTGGGATCCGGGGGGCCCCATCCTACGAGCAGTACTTC
CDR3: CASSLGIRGAPSYEQYF

V: TRBV2
length: 15
size: few
J: TRBJ2-1
D: TRBD2
DNA: TGTGCCAGCAGTGCTGATAGCGGGGGGAACAATGAGCAGTTCTTC
CDR3: CASSADSGGNNEQFF

V: TRBV5-1
length: 15
size: NA
J: TRBJ2-5
D: TRBD1
DNA: TGCGCCAGCAGCGCAACGGGACAGGGAAGGGAGACCCAGTACTTC
CDR3: CASSATGQGRETQYF

V: TRBV5-6
length: 13
size: NA
J: TRBJ1-6
D: NA
DNA: TGTGCCAGCAGCCCGCCGGGGTTTTCACCCCTCCACTTT
CDR3: CASSPPGFSPLHF

V: TRBV5-4
length: 14
size: NA
J: TRBJ2-5
D: TRBD2
DNA: TGTGCCAGCTCAGGACGGGAGGGCGGAGAGACCCAGTACTTC
CDR3: CASSGREGGETQYF

V: TRBV10-3
length: 13
size: NA
J: TRBJ2-1
D: TRBD1
DNA: TGTGCCATCAGTCCCGGACAGGGAGATGAGCAGTTCTTC
CDR3: CAISPGQGDEQFF

V: TRBV5-1
length: 22
size: NA
J: TRBJ2-3
D: TRBD2
DNA: TGCGCCAGCAGCTTGTTGAGGGGACTAGCGGGGGACCTCAAAGCCCGCACAGATACGCAGTATTTT
CDR3: CASSLLRGLAGDLKARTDTQYF

V: TRBV2
length: 10
size: NA
J: TRBJ2-6
D: NA
DNA: TGTGCCAGCGGAGAGTACGTCCTGACTTTC
CDR3: CASGEYVLTF

V: TRBV29-1
length: 14
size: NA
J: TRBJ2-5
D: NA
DNA: TGCAGCGTTGAACCGGGACAAGCGGGGGAGACCCAGTACTTC
CDR3: CSVEPGQAGETQYF

V: TRBV6-5
length: 14
size: NA
J: TRBJ1-2
D: TRBD1
DNA: TGTGCCAGCAGTTACTCTGGACAGGGAAGTGGCTACACCTTC
CDR3: CASSYSGQGSGYTF

V: TRBV2
length: 14
size: NA
J: TRBJ2-3
D: NA
DNA: TGTGCCAGCAGTGAAGCAGGGGCCACAGATACGCAGTATTTT
CDR3: CASSEAGATDTQYF

V: TRBV10-3
length: 12
size: NA
J: TRBJ2-1
D: NA
DNA: TGTGCCACCCAAAGACAGGACAATGAGCAGTTCTTC
CDR3: CATQRQDNEQFF

V: TRBV7-9
length: 15
size: NA
J: TRBJ2-7
D: TRBD1
DNA: TGTGCCAGCAGCTACCTGGACAGGGGATTACGCGAGCAGTACTTC
CDR3: CASSYLDRGLREQYF

V: TRBV11-3
length: 15
size: NA
J: TRBJ2-3
D: TRBD1
DNA: TGTGCCAGCAGCCGGACAGGGGAGTCCCCAGATACGCAGTATTTT
CDR3: CASSRTGESPDTQYF

V: TRBV27
length: 15
size: few
J: TRBJ2-1
D: NA
DNA: TGTGCCAGCAGTTTCGAGGGTCGACGGACCCTAAAGCAGTTCTTC
CDR3: CASSFEGRRTLKQFF

V: TRBV9
length: 16
size: NA
J: TRBJ2-1
D: NA
DNA: TGTGCCAGCAGCGTAGTCGGGGGGCCATCCTACAATGAGCAGTTCTTC
CDR3: CASSVVGGPSYNEQFF